Listed here is a single T cell receptor beta chain. Its target is unknown. The PCR was carried out with 60 Vbeta primers and 13 Jbeta primers. The protocol was immunoSEQ multiplex PCR, while the TCRdb copy is restricted to in-frame clones and leaves out a portion. The data hold around 69,000 clones, with roughly 67% observed a single time. The sample originates from a study of cytomegalovirus exposure and HLA in healthy donors. Study-level results: When the data were analyzed later, several of the most significant clusters appeared to be linked to common viral pathogens. Donors were assumed by presence/absence analyses to have roughly uniform sequencing depth.

CDR1 is WNHNN, CDR2 SYGVQD, per germline (reference sequence). The CDR3 has 15 residues. V gave up 8 bases and J gave up 3 bases; unmatched junction bases: 9. This receptor was identified in a man in his forties in good health and CMV-seropositive. The J gene is TRBJ2-1, the V gene TRBV10-1; 8 bases fit TRBD2. The sequencing input was PBMCs. In DNA form, the CDR3 reads TGCGCCAGCGCCATTCGGGAGGGATGCTACAATGAGCAGTTCTTC. This encodes CASAIREGCYNEQFF.